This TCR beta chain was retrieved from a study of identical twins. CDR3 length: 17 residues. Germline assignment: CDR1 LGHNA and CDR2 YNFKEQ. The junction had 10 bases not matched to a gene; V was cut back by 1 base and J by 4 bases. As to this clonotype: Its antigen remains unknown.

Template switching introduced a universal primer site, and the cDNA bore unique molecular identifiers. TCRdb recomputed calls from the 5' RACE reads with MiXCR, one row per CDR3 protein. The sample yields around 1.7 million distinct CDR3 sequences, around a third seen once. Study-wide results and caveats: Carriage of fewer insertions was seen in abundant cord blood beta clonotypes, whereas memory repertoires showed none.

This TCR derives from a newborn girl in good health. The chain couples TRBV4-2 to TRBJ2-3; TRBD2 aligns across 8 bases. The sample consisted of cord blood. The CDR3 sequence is CASSQVGRGTPADTQYF. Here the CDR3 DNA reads TGTGCCAGCAGCCAAGTCGGGAGGGGCACCCCCGCAGATACGCAGTATTTT.